What follows are 6 T cell receptor beta chains derived from one specimen sequenced in a study of post-analysis software for immune sequencing data. Unique molecular identifiers were carried by the TCR beta cDNA libraries. Using its own MiXCR run on the PCR reads, TCRdb lists one record per CDR3 protein. The profile shows about 160,000 distinct CDR3 sequences, roughly 35% of them singletons. Sequences were derived from blood, sampled after autologous hematopoietic stem cell transplantation. All receptors come from a girl aged 10 to 17 with multiple sclerosis.

This rearrangement joins TRBV20-1 to TRBJ1-5, with a possible D match to TRBD1 (5 bases). V dropped 3 bases and J dropped 0 bases, with 15 bases sitting between them. In germline, CDR1 is DFQATT, CDR2 SNEGSKA (reference sequence). CDR3 length: 16 amino acids. CDR3 in DNA: TGCAGTGCTAGCGAAACAGGATGGAGTAGCAATCAGCCCCAGCATTTT. Amino acids: CSASETGWSSNQPQHF.

V usage is TRBV7-2 and J usage is TRBJ2-7, with TRBD2 matching 12 bases. V shed 8 bases and J 7 bases; nucleotides not matched to a gene: 9. In germline, CDR1 is SGHTA, CDR2 FQGNSA. The CDR3 is 14 residues long. The CDR3 loop is CASSLAGGPSEQYF. For the CDR3, the DNA is TGTGCCAGCTCCCTAGCGGGAGGGCCAAGTGAGCAGTACTTC.

The chain is built from TRBV21-1 and TRBJ1-5. TRBV21-1 is deemed a pseudogene. This CDR3 has 12 amino acids. Here the CDR3 reads CASSLERQPQHF. The CDR3 bases are TGTGCCAGCAGCCTTGAACGGCAGCCCCAGCATTTT.

This clonotype was picked up a small number of times. The rearrangement uses TRBV6-2 or TRBV6-3 and TRBJ2-3, with a possible D match to TRBD2 (5 bases). Deletions cut 7 bases from V and 6 bases from J, with 14 bases between. The length of the CDR3 is 13 residues. Germline CDR1 MNHEY, CDR2 SVGEGT. The CDR3 sequence: CASKASGGDTQYF. The CDR3 DNA reads as TGTGCCAGCAAGGCCAGCGGCGGTGATACGCAGTATTTT.

This clonotype was seen a handful of times. This chain links TRBV9 with TRBJ1-2; TRBD1 matches 10 bases. Germline V gives CDR1 SGDLS, CDR2 YYNGEE. Trimming took 3 bases from V and 2 from J; bases not matched to a gene: 7. The CDR3 totals 16 residues. Written as DNA, the CDR3 is TGTGCCAGCAGCGCTAGGGACAGGGGACAAAACTATGGCTACACCTTC. Residues: CASSARDRGQNYGYTF.

The V and J genes are TRBV6-6 and TRBJ1-1; 7 positions agree with TRBD1. V gave up 2 bases and J gave up 6 bases; unmatched junction bases: 3. The length of the CDR3 is 13 residues. The germline CDR1 and CDR2 sequences are MNHNY and SVGAGI (reference sequence). CDR3 region: CASSYGTESEAFF. The CDR3 DNA sequence: TGTGCCAGCAGTTACGGGACAGAGTCTGAAGCTTTCTTT.